This T cell receptor (beta chain) originates from a study of beta chain features in type 1 diabetes. Across the study: Examination spanned 90 million to 140 million sorted cells from all samples. Study-wide results and caveats: Any PCR bias toward short templates would affect both groups alike. TCRB CDR3s from Type 1 diabetes patients were moderately but significantly shorter in all four CD4+ subsets. A greater similarity of naive, central memory and Treg TCRB repertoires was seen among patients than among healthy donors.

Comment on this clone: The antigen is unknown.

Donors contributed one heparinised blood draw apiece, averaging approximately 100 mL. All of the isolated RNA was reverse transcribed, so expressed TCRB transcripts were sequenced. The assay was immunoSEQ multiplex PCR, and TCRdb's table has in-frame clones only and misses some. This sample has a few hundred thousand clones, with 16% found just once. Sequenced material: naive CD4+ T cells from blood. This receptor was obtained from a man under 40 with type 1 diabetes.

The CDR3 loop reads CASSQGEFRTDTQYF. CDR3 sequence (DNA): TGCGCCAGCAGCCAGGGCGAGTTTCGCACAGATACGCAGTATTTT. The genes are TRBV4-3 and TRBJ2-3; D not resolved. V was trimmed by 3 bases and J by 1 base, leaving 11 bases between them. CDR3 size: 15 residues. CDR1 and CDR2 from the germline V gene are LGHNA and YSLEER.